The 11 T cell receptor beta chains reported below all come from one sample, sequenced in a study of blood T cell repertoires in COVID-19. TCRdb keeps only in-frame clones here, not all; method: immunoSEQ multiplex PCR. The sample consists of fewer than 250,000 clones, less than 85% of them appearing once. Material for sequencing was PBMCs or T cells enriched from blood (not recorded which). These TCRs come from a woman aged 30 to 39 who had recovered from COVID-19.

This rearrangement joins TRBV19 to TRBJ1-5; 7 bases map to TRBD1. With V trimmed by 3 bases and J by 3 bases, 2 bases remained unmatched. The germline CDR1 and CDR2 sequences are LNHDA and SQIVND (reference sequence). The CDR3 covers 14 residues. CDR3 sequence: CASSMGTDNQPQHF. In nucleotides, the CDR3 is TGTGCCAGTAGTATGGGGACAGACAATCAGCCCCAGCATTTT.

The chain employs TRBV18 and TRBJ2-1, with 10 bases matching TRBD2. Germline V gene lookup returns CDR1 KGHSH and CDR2 LQKENI. This CDR3 comprises 17 residues. V gave up 2 bases and J gave up 4 bases; unmatched junction bases: 8. The CDR3 reads CASSPNLSGRGYNEQFF. The CDR3 bases are TGTGCCAGCTCACCAAACCTCAGCGGGAGGGGATACAATGAGCAGTTCTTC.

This chain links TRBV2 with TRBJ1-1; D unresolved. The V gene lost 0 bases and the J gene lost 5 bases, with 13 bases spanning the gap. CDR1 is SNHLY, CDR2 FYNNEI, per germline. The CDR3 has 15 amino acids. This CDR3 is CASSEALSGLTEAFF. The CDR3 nucleotides are TGTGCCAGCAGTGAAGCGCTTTCCGGGTTGACTGAAGCTTTCTTT. Full variable domain (remainder filled in from reference TRBV2 and TRBJ1-1): EPEVTQTPSHQVTQMGQEVILRCVPISNHLYFYWYRQILGQKVEFLVSFYNNEISEKSEIFDDQFSVERPDGSNFTLKIRSTKLEDSAMYFCASSEALSGLTEAFFGQGTRLTVV.

The chain uses TRBV19 and TRBJ1-2; D not resolved. The CDR3 extends over 12 amino acids. V was pared by 7 bases and J by 6 bases, with 12 bases between. Germline loops: CDR1 LNHDA, CDR2 SQIVND (reference sequence). The CDR3 sequence is CASTPSRHGYTF. The CDR3 DNA is TGTGCCAGTACCCCGAGTCGCCATGGCTACACCTTC.

The chain's CDR3 is CASSIRQANRGGYTF. CDR3 bases: TGTGCCAGTAGTATAAGGCAGGCGAACCGGGGGGGCTACACCTTC. The chain recombines TRBV19 with TRBJ1-2; D is possibly TRBD1 (5 bases). This CDR3 has 15 amino acids. Deletions cut 2 bases from V and 8 bases from J, with 18 bases between. CDR1 is LNHDA, CDR2 SQIVND, per germline (reference sequence).

The rearrangement uses TRBV3-1 (or the pseudogene TRBV3-2) and TRBJ2-4; a weak D match, TRBD1 (5 bases). Germline V gives CDR1 LGHDT, CDR2 YNNKEL (reference sequence). The V end lost 1 base, the J end lost 0 bases, and 7 bases lay between the germline ends. The CDR3 extends over 15 amino acids. CDR3 sequence reads: CASSQGTLAKNIQYF. CDR3 DNA: TGTGCCAGCAGCCAAGGGACATTAGCCAAAAACATTCAGTACTTC.

The chain uses TRBV7-2 and TRBJ1-1; a weak D match, TRBD1 (6 bases). This CDR3 is built from 14 residues. Trimming stripped 6 bases from V and 4 bases from J, with 15 bases between. Germline V CDR1 and CDR2: SGHTA, FQGNSA. CDR3 residues: CASSPVMGATEAFF. The DNA of the CDR3 is TGTGCCAGCAGTCCGGTCATGGGGGCCACTGAAGCTTTCTTT.

This clone was observed a few times. The CDR3 DNA follows: TGTGCCAGCAGTTTACTTAGCGGAACAAACACCGGGGAGCTGTTTTTT. This codes for CASSLLSGTNTGELFF. The chain employs TRBV28 and TRBJ2-2, with a possible D match to TRBD2 (6 bases). Trimming stripped 2 bases from V and 2 bases from J, with 12 bases between. The germline CDR1 and CDR2 sequences are MDHEN and SYDVKM. This CDR3 has 16 amino acids.

The chain employs TRBV5-1 and TRBJ1-5; weak D call: TRBD1 (5 bases). The length of the CDR3 is 14 residues. Trimming took off 2 bases at V and 4 bases at J, with 10 bases between the two ends. Per germline, CDR1 SGHRS and CDR2 YFSETQ. CDR3 sequence: CASSFGGTNQPQHF. The CDR3 bases are TGCGCCAGCAGCTTTGGGGGGACTAATCAGCCCCAGCATTTT.

The J gene is TRBJ1-2, the V gene TRBV19, with TRBD1 identical over 9 bases. V was clipped by 6 bases and J by 6 bases; unmatched bases: 11. This CDR3 is 15 amino acids long. The germline CDR1 and CDR2 sequences are LNHDA and SQIVND (reference sequence). The CDR3 bases are TGTGCCAGTAGATCCTTCGGACAGGGGAGTAATGGCTACACCTTC. Its translation: CASRSFGQGSNGYTF.

This clone was seen only once. The chain combines TRBV7-9 with TRBJ1-4, with a possible D match to TRBD1 (5 bases). This CDR3 has 15 amino acids. From germline, CDR1 is SEHNR and CDR2 FQNEAQ (reference sequence). Deletions cut 0 bases from V and 3 bases from J, with 8 bases between. CDR3 amino acids: CASSLARGSNEKLFF. CDR3 in DNA: TGTGCCAGCAGCTTAGCGCGGGGGTCTAATGAAAAACTGTTTTTT.